These 22 T cell receptor beta chains came from one sample sequenced in a study of T cells in Graves' hyperthyroidism and ophthalmopathy. RNA transcripts provided the source from which TCR beta CDR3 regions were amplified. First-round RT-PCR targeting the TCR CDR3 was performed with the HTBI primer set. TCRdb independently ran MiXCR on the multiplex PCR reads; one entry per CDR3 protein. The data show about 180,000 distinct CDR3 sequences, with about a sixth seen just once and 25% to 35% held by the top ten. Material: blood. These receptors came from a woman in her fifties or sixties with Graves' hyperthyroidism.

In DNA form, the CDR3 reads TGCAGTGCACCTGGGACAGAAGCTAACTATGGCTACACCTTC. Its translation is CSAPGTEANYGYTF. This chain connects TRBV20-1 to TRBJ1-2, with 7 bases aligning to TRBD1. The germline CDR1 and CDR2 sequences are DFQATT and SNEGSKA (reference sequence). After removal of 6 bases from V and 0 bases from J, the junction contained 7 bases not matched to a gene. This CDR3 is built from 14 residues.

In its sample, this clonotype was seen many times. The V call is TRBV19, the J call TRBJ1-5, with D unresolved. CDR3 length equals 11 residues. The germline CDR1 and CDR2 sequences are LNHDA and SQIVND (reference sequence). The V end lost 11 bases, the J end lost 6 bases, and 11 bases lay between the germline ends. The DNA for the CDR3 is TGTGCCTCGGGATTCGGTCAGCCCCAGCATTTT. This gives the protein CASGFGQPQHF.

This chain uses TRBV5-4 with TRBJ2-7; D gene ambiguous. The CDR3 has 13 residues. The V and J ends lost 4 bases and 4 bases respectively, with 12 bases between them. The germline CDR1 and CDR2 sequences are SGHNT and YYREEE (reference sequence). CDR3 DNA: TGTGCCAGCAGCCTGACGCGCGGATACGAGCAGTACTTC. Translating it yields CASSLTRGYEQYF.

This clonotype was counted many times. The chain uses TRBV6-1 and TRBJ2-7; D is perhaps TRBD2 (5 bases). The V and J ends lost 6 bases and 3 bases respectively, with 21 bases between them. Per germline, CDR1 MNHNS and CDR2 SASEGT. This CDR3 comprises 16 residues. CDR3 nucleotide sequence: TGTGCCAGCAGGAAATTATGGACTGAAGAGAACTACGAGCAGTACTTC. Amino acids: CASRKLWTEENYEQYF.

This clonotype was observed at least ten times. V is TRBV6-2 or TRBV6-3 and J is TRBJ2-7; no firm D call. V was cut by 5 bases and J by 0 bases, with 8 bases left in between. This CDR3 comprises 13 residues. Germline V gene sequence: CDR1 MNHEY, CDR2 SVGEGT. CDR3 nucleotides: TGTGCCAGCAGTCTGGTGCTCTCCTACGAGCAGTACTTC. Amino acids: CASSLVLSYEQYF.

There are a few counts of this clonotype. This chain uses TRBV19 with TRBJ1-5; D gene unclear. Germline V gives CDR1 LNHDA, CDR2 SQIVND (reference sequence). V was trimmed by 1 base and J by 2 bases, leaving 33 bases between them. The CDR3 has 23 amino acids. CDR3 nucleotides: TGTGCCAGTAGTATAGGGGGAAGGTGGCGCCCGAACCGGGGTAAGGAACGCAATCAGCCCCAGCATTTT. Translated, it gives CASSIGGRWRPNRGKERNQPQHF.

This clonotype was seen ten or more times. This chain links TRBV7-6 with TRBJ2-3, with TRBD1 identical over 9 bases. The CDR3 spans 17 residues. Germline-derived CDR1 and CDR2 are SGHVS and FNYEAQ. The junction had 8 bases not matched to a gene; V was cut back by 2 bases and J by 2 bases. The CDR3: CASSLTGTGFITDTQYF. The DNA for the CDR3 is TGTGCCAGCAGCTTAACGGGGACAGGGTTTATCACAGATACGCAGTATTTT.

This clonotype was counted many times. This chain links TRBV5-1 with TRBJ1-2; the D is unclear. Germline V CDR1 and CDR2: SGHRS, YFSETQ. The CDR3 is made up of 12 amino acids. V was pared by 2 bases and J by 8 bases, with 10 bases between. The DNA of the CDR3 is TGCGCCAGCAGCTTTGGGCGTGAAGGCTACACCTTC. As protein: CASSFGREGYTF.

This clonotype was recorded many times. The genes are TRBV5-6 and TRBJ1-5; no clear D gene. In germline, CDR1 is SGHDT, CDR2 YYEEEE. This CDR3 is built from 16 residues. Deletions cut 0 bases from V and 7 bases from J, with 17 bases between. CDR3 sequence reads: CASSLADQGSRQPQHF. DNA of the CDR3: TGTGCCAGCAGCTTGGCCGATCAAGGGTCGAGGCAGCCCCAGCATTTT.

This clonotype was recorded many times. The chain carries TRBV3-1 and TRBJ1-5, with D tentatively TRBD1 (6 bases). CDR3 length equals 17 residues. The V end was cut by 2 bases, the J end by 4 bases, with 18 bases between. CDR1 is LGHDT, CDR2 YNNKEL, per germline (reference sequence). The CDR3 is CASSQRGGKALNQPQHF. The CDR3 nucleotides read TGTGCCAGCAGCCAAAGGGGGGGCAAAGCTCTAAATCAGCCCCAGCATTTT.

In this sample, this clonotype turned up many times. The chain employs TRBV7-9 and TRBJ1-6; perhaps TRBD1 as D (6 bases). Trimming shortened V by 4 bases and J by 10 bases, and 17 bases separated the two germline ends. CDR1 is SEHNR and CDR2 is FQNEAQ in the germline V gene (reference sequence). There are 15 residues in the CDR3. This CDR3 reads CASSSNQQGPSPLHF. CDR3 nucleotides: TGTGCCAGCAGCTCCAATCAACAGGGTCCATCACCCCTCCACTTT.

This clonotype was picked up many times. The chain recombines TRBV9 with TRBJ1-4, with D perhaps TRBD1 (5 bases). V lost 4 bases and J 8 bases, leaving 15 bases between the germline ends. Per the germline V gene, CDR1 is SGDLS and CDR2 is YYNGEE. The CDR3 extends over 14 amino acids. This CDR3 reads CASSPRGSLEKLFF. CDR3 coding DNA: TGTGCCAGCAGCCCAAGGGGTTCCCTGGAAAAACTGTTTTTT.

This clonotype was recorded many times. The gene calls are TRBV7-9 and TRBJ1-2; 7 positions match TRBD1. CDR1 is SEHNR and CDR2 is FQNEAQ in the germline V gene (reference sequence). This CDR3 region has 15 residues. The trim removed 0 bases at V and 4 bases at J, leaving 5 bases unmatched. The CDR3 loop reads CASSLAMAGGYGYTF. DNA for the CDR3: TGTGCCAGCAGCTTAGCGATGGCAGGGGGCTATGGCTACACCTTC.

This clonotype came up many times. This rearrangement joins TRBV20-1 to TRBJ2-1, with D tentatively TRBD2 (6 bases). Trimming cost V 0 bases and J 10 bases, with 13 bases left between them. Germline V CDR1 and CDR2: DFQATT, SNEGSKA (reference sequence). The CDR3 covers 13 residues. In DNA, the CDR3 is TGCAGTGCTAGAGATAGGCGGGGTTGGGAGCAGTTCTTC. The encoded protein is CSARDRRGWEQFF.

The chain links TRBV5-1 to TRBJ2-7; D is possibly TRBD2 (6 bases). The CDR3 length is 15 residues. Trimming removed 1 base from V and 1 base from J, with 12 bases in between. CDR1 is SGHRS and CDR2 is YFSETQ in the germline V gene. CDR3 in amino acids: CASSLSGVGSYEQYF. The CDR3 DNA reads as TGCGCCAGCAGCTTGTCGGGGGTGGGGTCCTACGAGCAGTACTTC.

The table lists this clonotype with many counts. This chain joins TRBV28 and TRBJ2-1; no clear D gene. The germline CDR1 and CDR2 sequences are MDHEN and SYDVKM. The germline V and J ends were trimmed by 5 bases and 4 bases, with 12 bases remaining between them. This CDR3 is built from 14 residues. DNA of the CDR3: TGTGCCAGCAGTCGCAGGTCCGCTTACAATGAGCAGTTCTTC. Translating it yields CASSRRSAYNEQFF.

This clonotype was found many times. V gene TRBV27 combines with J gene TRBJ1-1; the match to TRBD1 covers 9 bases. CDR1 is MNHEY, CDR2 SMNVEV, per germline (reference sequence). This CDR3 comprises 14 residues. V shed 6 bases, J shed 0 bases, and the junction held 2 bases outside the gene matches. CDR3 amino acids: CASRGQGMNTEAFF. The CDR3 DNA follows: TGTGCCAGCAGAGGACAGGGGATGAACACTGAAGCTTTCTTT.

The chain uses TRBV27 and TRBJ2-7; D remains unclear. Trimming cost V 6 bases and J 2 bases, with 14 bases left between them. The CDR3 covers 14 residues. CDR1 is MNHEY, CDR2 SMNVEV, per germline (reference sequence). CDR3 region: CASSNPGAAYEQYF. CDR3 sequence (DNA): TGTGCCAGCAGCAATCCAGGAGCCGCCTACGAGCAGTACTTC.

Concerning this clonotype: A much larger clone is a single base away; this may be a read error. V is TRBV19 and J is TRBJ2-1; maybe TRBD1 (6 bases). V shed 7 bases and J shed 6 bases, with 16 bases lying between them. This CDR3 comprises 14 residues. In germline, CDR1 is LNHDA, CDR2 SQIVND (reference sequence). CDR3 in amino acids: CASTSGGQTNEQFF. CDR3 sequence (DNA): TGTGCCAGTACCAGCGGAGGACAGACCAATGAGCAGTTCTTC.

This chain uses TRBV2 with TRBJ2-7; 10 nucleotides align to TRBD1. The germline CDR1 and CDR2 sequences are SNHLY and FYNNEI. V was pared by 6 bases and J by 3 bases, with 5 bases of the junction left unmatched. The CDR3 spans 14 residues. The DNA for the CDR3 is TGTGCCAGCAGACCGGGACAGGGGCGCTACGAGCAGTACTTC. It specifies CASRPGQGRYEQYF.

This clonotype was found many times. The chain recombines TRBV5-1 with TRBJ1-1; D remains unclear. The length of the CDR3 is 16 residues. Trimming shortened V by 3 bases and J by 5 bases, and 20 bases separated the two germline ends. Per the germline V gene, CDR1 is SGHRS and CDR2 is YFSETQ. CDR3 DNA sequence: TGCGCCAGCAGCTGGACCACCGGGGAAGTTTCGACTGAAGCTTTCTTT. Its protein product is CASSWTTGEVSTEAFF.

Ten or more counts support this clonotype. The gene calls are TRBV10-2 and TRBJ2-7; D is possibly TRBD1 (6 bases). Trimming removed 2 bases from V and 3 bases from J, with 14 bases in between. Germline V gene lookup returns CDR1 WSHSY and CDR2 SAAADI. CDR3 length equals 15 residues. CDR3 residues: CASSEVQGLLYEQYF. CDR3 in DNA: TGCGCCAGCAGTGAGGTGCAGGGGCTCCTCTACGAGCAGTACTTC.